This TCR beta chain originates from a study of blood T cells in healthy people across ages. A second PCR of roughly 7 to 11 cycles used a sample-barcoded 5' primer and a J-beta primer mix. TCRdb reprocessed the 5' RACE reads with MiXCR, giving one entry per CDR3 protein. The sample lists about 600,000 distinct CDR3 sequences; more than 45% were seen once. Trimming pared 4 bases from V and 7 bases from J, leaving 11 bases between. The CDR3 covers 13 residues. Per germline, CDR1 SEHNR and CDR2 FQNEAQ (reference sequence). The sample was blood. The clonotype was recovered from a man older than 75 in good health. V gene TRBV7-9 combines with J gene TRBJ2-1; tentatively, D is TRBD1 or TRBD2 (5 bases each). The CDR3 reads CASSWDGSNEQFF. The CDR3 region has the DNA TGTGCCAGCAGCTGGGACGGGTCTAATGAGCAGTTCTTC.